This T cell receptor beta chain was recovered during a study of blood T cell repertoires in COVID-19. Per the authors' pipeline: Scientists estimated how many nucleated cells there were by amplifying reference gene primers. Libraries were prepared by immunoSEQ multiplex PCR; TCRdb keeps only in-frame clonotypes and omits some of them. That table furnishes V, J and clone size, whereas the DNA furnished D and trimming. The top ten hold approximately 11% of the sample, which has around 200,000 clones, 70% to 90% seen once. Germline CDR1 is MNHEY and CDR2 is SMNVEV (reference sequence). This CDR3 comprises 14 residues. With 1 base removed from V and 6 bases from J, the gap between germline ends came to 13 bases.

V and J are TRBV27 and TRBJ2-7; D remains ambiguous. The sequenced sample was peripheral blood. The origin of this receptor is a human donor with active or convalescent COVID-19. The donor label of this sample is uncertain. The CDR3 nucleotides read TGTGCCAGCAGTTTATTCCCCGGAGCCGCCGAGCAGTACTTC. It encodes CASSLFPGAAEQYF.